The entry below gives a single T cell receptor (beta chain) sequence along with its context. As yet, its antigen is unknown. This sample is drawn from a study of T cell repertoires in cytomegalovirus infection. Study details: Carrying CMV and the relevant HLA type showed in public TCR beta signatures. Whole-study results and caveats: Frequencies of public TCR beta families were cumulated, and this identified carriers of CMV plus the relevant HLA.

From the reads, TCRdb called clonotypes with MiXCR, one entry per CDR3 protein. The data contain roughly 570,000 distinct CDR3 sequences, around 40% of them singletons. The sample was cultured PBMCs, taken from culture after CMV antigen stimulation. This sequence originates from a human donor in good health (CMV status not recorded). Some clones in this sample may be carry-over from other donors' samples.

CDR3 nucleotides: TGTGCCAGCAGTCGGACTAGCGGGTATAACAATGAGCAGTTCTTC. Residues: CASSRTSGYNNEQFF. The V and J genes are TRBV6-2 or TRBV6-3 and TRBJ2-1; 11 bases match TRBD2. This CDR3 spans 15 amino acids. Germline assignment: CDR1 MNHEY and CDR2 SVGEGT. The V and J ends lost 5 bases and 5 bases, in that order; junction bases with no gene match: 5.